This TCR beta chain was found in a study of ipilimumab plus nivolumab after autologous stem cell transplantation. At the level of the study: Typical patient got roughly 5 ipilimumab doses and roughly 8 nivolumab doses (median).

Patients got ipilimumab 1 mg/kg beginning 14 to 28 days post-transplant. Dosing: nivolumab 3 mg/kg IV, weeks 1, 4, 7, 10, then every two weeks to week 26. This clone was detected a few times. Libraries were prepared by immunoSEQ multiplex PCR; TCRdb keeps only in-frame clonotypes and omits some of them. The sample includes some 46,000 clones, nearly 90% of them seen just once. The input for sequencing was PBMCs, taken in a trial of ipilimumab plus nivolumab as post-transplant consolidation. The TCR sequence derives from a male donor with multiple myeloma.

The chain's CDR3 is CASSLIASAEAFF. The CDR3 DNA is TGTGCCAGCAGCTTAATTGCGTCCGCTGAAGCTTTCTTT. This sequence joins TRBV7-3 and TRBJ1-1; D remains ambiguous. CDR3 length: 13 residues. Germline V gives CDR1 SGHTA, CDR2 FQGTGA. The ends were cut back, 1 base at V and 6 bases at J, with 9 bases in the middle.